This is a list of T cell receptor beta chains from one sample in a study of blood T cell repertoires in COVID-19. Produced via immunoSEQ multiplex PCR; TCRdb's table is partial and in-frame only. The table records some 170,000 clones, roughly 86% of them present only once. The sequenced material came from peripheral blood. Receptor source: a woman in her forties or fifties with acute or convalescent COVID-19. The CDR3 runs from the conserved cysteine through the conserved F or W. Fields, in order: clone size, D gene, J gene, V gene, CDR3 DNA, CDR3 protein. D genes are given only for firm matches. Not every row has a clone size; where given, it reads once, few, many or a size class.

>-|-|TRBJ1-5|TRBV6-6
TGTGCCAGCAGTTACCCCTCGGGGGGTCAGCCCCAGCATTTT
CASSYPSGGQPQHF
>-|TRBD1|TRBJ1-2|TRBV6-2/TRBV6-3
TGTGCCAGCAGTTACGGGGGACAGCATGCTAACTATGGCTACACCTTC
CASSYGGQHANYGYTF
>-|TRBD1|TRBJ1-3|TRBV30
TGTGCCTGTGACAGGGCTGACACCATATATTTT
CACDRADTIYF
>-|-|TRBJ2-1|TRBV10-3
TGTGCCATCAGTCCGGACAGATATTACAATGAGCAGTTCTTC
CAISPDRYYNEQFF
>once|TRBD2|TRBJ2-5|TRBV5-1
TGCGCCAGCAGCTTGCAGTTCCGGGAGGGGGGGACCCAGTACTTC
CASSLQFREGGTQYF
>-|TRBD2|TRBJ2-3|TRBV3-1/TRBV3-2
TGTGCCAGCAGCCAAAAACTAGCGGGAGCAGATACGCAGTATTTT
CASSQKLAGADTQYF
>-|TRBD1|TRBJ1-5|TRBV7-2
TGTGCCAGCAGCCGTAACCTAGACAGGGCCCAGCCCCAGCATTTT
CASSRNLDRAQPQHF
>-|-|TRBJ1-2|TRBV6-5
TGTGCCAGCAGCGCAGGGCCAGGGCTCTATGGCTACACCTTC
CASSAGPGLYGYTF
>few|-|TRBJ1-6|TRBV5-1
TGCGCCAGCAGCTTGGAGCTCTCCTATAATTCACCCCTCCACTTT
CASSLELSYNSPLHF
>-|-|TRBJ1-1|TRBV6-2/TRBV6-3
TGTGCCAGCAGCCTCAGAGGACAGTTGAACACTGAAGCTTTCTTT
CASSLRGQLNTEAFF
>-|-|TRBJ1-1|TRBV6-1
TGTGCCAGCAGTGTGGCGGGGATCCTTGGGTCGAACACTGAAGCTTTCTTT
CASSVAGILGSNTEAFF
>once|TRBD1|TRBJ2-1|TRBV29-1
TGCAGCGTCATGGTAGGGGGCTATGAGCAGTTCTTC
CSVMVGGYEQFF
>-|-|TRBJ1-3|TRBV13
TGTGCCAGCAGCCCGGGTGAATCTGGAAACACCATATATTTT
CASSPGESGNTIYF
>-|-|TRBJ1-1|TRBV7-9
TGTGCCAGCAGCTTAGTGGGGCCGGGTGAAGCTTTCTTT
CASSLVGPGEAFF
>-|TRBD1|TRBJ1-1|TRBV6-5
TGTGCCAGCAGTTACCATCGGGACAGGGGGCGAGCTTTCTTT
CASSYHRDRGRAFF
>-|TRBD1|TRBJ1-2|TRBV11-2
TGTGCCAGCAGCCCCACACAGGGGCGATGGGAGGGCTACACCTTC
CASSPTQGRWEGYTF
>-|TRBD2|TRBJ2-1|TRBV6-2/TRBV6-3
TGTGCCAGCAGTCTTCGAGTAGCGGGTCTTGAGCAGTTCTTC
CASSLRVAGLEQFF
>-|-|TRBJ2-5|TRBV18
TGTGCCAGCTCACCCGGGTACCAAGAGACCCAGTACTTC
CASSPGYQETQYF
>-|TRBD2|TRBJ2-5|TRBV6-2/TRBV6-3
TGTGCCAGCACCCCCGGGGGGAGCAAACAAGAGACCCAGTACTTC
CASTPGGSKQETQYF
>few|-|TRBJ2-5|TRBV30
TGTGCCTGGAGTGTTGGGGGGGCAAAGACCCAGTACTTC
CAWSVGGAKTQYF
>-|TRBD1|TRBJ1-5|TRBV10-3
TGTGCCATTGGGGAAGGGGGCGCCTCTCAGCCCCAGCATTTT
CAIGEGGASQPQHF
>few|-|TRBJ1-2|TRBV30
TGTGCCTGGAGTGTAGGGGGAAGGGCTGGCTACACCTTC
CAWSVGGRAGYTF
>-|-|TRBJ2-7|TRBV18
TGTGCCAGTGCGGTGGCGGGGAACTACGAGCAGTACTTC
CASAVAGNYEQYF
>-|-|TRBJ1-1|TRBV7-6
TGTGCCAGCAGCTTAGCGCCCGAGGCTTTGCGGACTGAAGCTTTCTTT
CASSLAPEALRTEAFF
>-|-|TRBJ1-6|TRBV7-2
TGTGCCAGCAGCTTAGTACGACAGTATAATTCACCCCTCCACTTT
CASSLVRQYNSPLHF
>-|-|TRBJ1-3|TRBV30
TGTGCCCAGAGGAGCGGAAACACCATATATTTT
CAQRSGNTIYF
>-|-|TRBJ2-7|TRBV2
TGTGCCAATACGGGGGAGAAGCGCAACGAGCAGTACTTC
CANTGEKRNEQYF
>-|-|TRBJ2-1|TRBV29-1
TGCAGCGTTGAATCGCAGGGCCGCAATGAGCAGTTCTTC
CSVESQGRNEQFF
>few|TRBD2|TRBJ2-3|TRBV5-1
TGCGCCAGCAGCCAGCGGGCTAGCGGAAGCACAGATACGCAGTATTTT
CASSQRASGSTDTQYF
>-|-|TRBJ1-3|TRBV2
TGTGCCAGCAGTGCAGGGTCTGGAAACACCATATATTTT
CASSAGSGNTIYF
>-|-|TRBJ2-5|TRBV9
TGTGCCAGCAGCGTAAGGCAGGGTAGAGGGGGACAAGAGACCCAGTACTTC
CASSVRQGRGGQETQYF
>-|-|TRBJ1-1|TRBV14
TGTGCCAGCAGCCACGACACTGAAGCTTTCTTT
CASSHDTEAFF
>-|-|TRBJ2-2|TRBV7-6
TGTGCCAGCAGCTTAGCGGGCAGGGCTAACACCGGGGAGCTGTTTTTT
CASSLAGRANTGELFF
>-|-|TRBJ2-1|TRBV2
TGTGCCAGCAGTGAAGGGCCTGGTTACAATGAGCAGTTCTTC
CASSEGPGYNEQFF
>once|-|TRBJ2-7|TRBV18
TGTGCCAGCTCACGGACAGAGGACGAGCAGTACTTC
CASSRTEDEQYF
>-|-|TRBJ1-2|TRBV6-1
TGTGCCAGCAGTGAAGACTTTAACTATGGCTACACCTTC
CASSEDFNYGYTF
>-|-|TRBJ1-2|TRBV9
TGTGCCAGCAGCGTAGGGACACGGGCTTTTGAGAACGGCTACACCTTC
CASSVGTRAFENGYTF
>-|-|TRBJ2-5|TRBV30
TGTGCCTGGAGCCGCGGGATTCAAGAGACCCAGTACTTC
CAWSRGIQETQYF
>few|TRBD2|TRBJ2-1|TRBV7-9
TGTGCCAGCAGTACTAGCGGGGGGGCTGGCTACAATGAGCAGTTCTTC
CASSTSGGAGYNEQFF
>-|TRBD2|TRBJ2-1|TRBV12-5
TGTGCTAGTCGTTCCAGAGGCGACGGGGGGGCCGATGAGCAGTTCTTC
CASRSRGDGGADEQFF
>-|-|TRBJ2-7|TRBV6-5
TGTGCCGTGAGGGCGTCCTACGAGCAGTACTTC
CAVRASYEQYF
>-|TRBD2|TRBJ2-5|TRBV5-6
TGTGCCAGCAGCTTACCGGGACTAGCGGGGAGGGAGACCCAGTACTTC
CASSLPGLAGRETQYF
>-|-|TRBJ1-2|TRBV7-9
TGTGCCAGCAGCTTGGGGGAGGGAGGCTACACCTTC
CASSLGEGGYTF
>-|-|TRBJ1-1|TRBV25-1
TGTGCCAGCAGTGAAGCGGGCGGGCGGAACACTGAAGCTTTCTTT
CASSEAGGRNTEAFF
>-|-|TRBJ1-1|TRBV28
TGTGCCAGCAGTCCACCGACAGAGGACACTGAAGCTTTCTTT
CASSPPTEDTEAFF
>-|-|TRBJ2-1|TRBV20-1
TGCAGTGCTAGTCCGGCCGGGGGAAATGAGCAGTTCTTC
CSASPAGGNEQFF
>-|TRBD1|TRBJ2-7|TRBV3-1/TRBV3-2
TGTGCCAGCAGCCAAGCCGGACAGGTCTACGAGCAGTACTTC
CASSQAGQVYEQYF
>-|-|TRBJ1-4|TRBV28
TGTGCCAGCAGACCTCCGGGACATACTAATGAAAAACTGTTTTTT
CASRPPGHTNEKLFF
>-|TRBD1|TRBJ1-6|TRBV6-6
TGTGCCAGCAGTCGACAGGGTAATTCACCCCTCCACTTT
CASSRQGNSPLHF
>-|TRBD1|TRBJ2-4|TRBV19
TGTGCCAGTAACCCGCAGGGGGCGCAAAACATTCAGTACTTC
CASNPQGAQNIQYF
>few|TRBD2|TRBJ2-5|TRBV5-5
TGTGCCAGCAGCGCTACACCGGGACTAGCGGGGGGGCCGGCCTGGGAGACCCAGTACTTC
CASSATPGLAGGPAWETQYF
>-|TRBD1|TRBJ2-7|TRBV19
TGTGCCAGTAGTACGACAGGGGGCTACGAGCAGTACTTC
CASSTTGGYEQYF
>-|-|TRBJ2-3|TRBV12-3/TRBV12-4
TGTGCCAGCAGCCAAATTAGCACAGATACGCAGTATTTT
CASSQISTDTQYF